This T cell receptor (beta chain) was recovered during a study of long-term antiretroviral therapy in people with HIV. Study as a whole: The study's earliest collections predate the 2015 immediate-ART recommendation by about a decade.

The immunoSEQ assay was v3.0, run at survey level. The assay was immunoSEQ multiplex PCR, and TCRdb's table has in-frame clones only and misses some. The data contain tens of thousands of clones, roughly 80% of them singletons. Turning to this clone: What it binds is unknown.

The CDR3 covers 15 residues. J was trimmed by 4 bases and V by 5 bases; bases with no gene match: 11. Germline loops: CDR1 MDHEN, CDR2 SYDVKM. Study-level results: Control repertoires displayed wider CDR3 length ranges than the HIV repertoires.

V is TRBV28 and J is TRBJ2-7; TRBD1 matches 7 bases. The receptor comes from a man between 18 and 35 years old with HIV. The material sequenced was unsorted PBMCs, taken 1 year after starting antiretroviral therapy. CDR3 sequence reads: CASSVAGTANYEQYF. CDR3 in DNA: TGTGCCAGCAGTGTTGCCGGGACAGCTAATTACGAGCAGTACTTC. The full variable domain, completed using reference TRBV28 and TRBJ2-7, is DVKVTQSSRYLVKRTGEKVFLECVQDMDHENMFWYRQDPGLGLRLIYFSYDVKMKEKGDIPEGYSVSREKKERFSLILESASTNQTSMYLCASSVAGTANYEQYFGPGTRLTVT.